This T cell receptor (beta chain) was recorded in a study of shared clonotypes between healthy human individuals. Every subset's genomic DNA went evenly onto several immunoSEQ plates. Produced via immunoSEQ multiplex PCR; TCRdb's table is partial and in-frame only. Of 2 million to 3 million clones in the sample, just over 90% were seen once. From germline, CDR1 is SGDLS and CDR2 YYNGEE. V lost 2 bases, J lost 4 bases, and 12 bases stayed unmatched. The CDR3 is made up of 18 amino acids. Study outcomes and limitations: Sample collection involved blood only; tissue repertoires are likely different. Few donors limited the genetic and exposure-history diversity represented.

In the case of this clone: Its target is unknown.

The gene calls are TRBV9 and TRBJ2-6; 7 nucleotides match TRBD1. The TCR was taken from a man aged 18 to 29 in good health. Sequencing was performed on naive CD4+ T cells sorted from blood. As to subset: CD45RA+ positively selected. The CDR3 is CASSVLGDSWWGANVLTF. CDR3 coding DNA: TGTGCCAGCAGCGTTTTAGGGGACAGCTGGTGGGGGGCCAACGTCCTGACTTTC.